These 28 T cell receptor beta chains originate from one sample sequenced in a study of patients and donors after allogeneic stem cell transplantation. Each CDR3 protein gets one entry after TCRdb re-called the RT-PCR reads with MiXCR. The top ten clones hold around 26% of a sample with approximately 150,000 distinct CDR3 sequences, approximately 24% of them seen once. The sequencing input was blood, either unsorted or a sorted T cell fraction (not recorded which). The receptors were gathered from a human donor who was either an allogeneic HSCT recipient or a stem cell or donor lymphocyte infusion donor (not recorded which). It is not recorded whose cells these are; they may come from a transplant donor.

This chain links TRBV14 with TRBJ2-2; unclear D gene. Germline V lookup: CDR1 SGHDN, CDR2 FVKESK. The CDR3 is 14 amino acids. The ends were cut back, 0 bases at V and 3 bases at J, with 5 bases in the middle. Here the CDR3 reads CASSQDTYTGELFF. CDR3 in DNA: TGTGCCAGCAGCCAAGACACTTACACCGGGGAGCTGTTTTTT.

This rearrangement joins TRBV5-1 to TRBJ1-2, with 8 nucleotides matching TRBD1. V shed 2 bases and J 4 bases; nucleotides not matched to a gene: 10. Per germline, CDR1 SGHRS and CDR2 YFSETQ. The CDR3 covers 16 residues. In DNA, the CDR3 is TGCGCCAGCAGCTTTCCGAGGACAGGGAAGGTCTATGGCTACACCTTC. This gives the protein CASSFPRTGKVYGYTF.

The V gene is TRBV12-5, the J gene TRBJ1-5, with 9 bases that match TRBD1. Germline V gene lookup returns CDR1 LGHNT and CDR2 FRNRAP. The CDR3 loop spans 21 amino acids. Trimming cost V 2 bases and J 2 bases; bases outside gene matches: 19. In nucleotides, the CDR3 is TGTGCTAGTGGTTTGCTTCCACAACAACCAAGACAGGGGGACCGCAATCAGCCCCAGCATTTT. Protein product: CASGLLPQQPRQGDRNQPQHF.

V is TRBV29-1 and J is TRBJ2-5; the match to TRBD2 covers 7 bases. This CDR3 is 14 amino acids long. Germline lookup yields CDR1 SQVTM and CDR2 ANQGSEA. Trimming removed 7 bases from V and 1 base from J; junction bases left unmatched: 9. The CDR3 loop is CSAAPRGFQETQYF. CDR3 DNA sequence: TGCAGCGCAGCACCGCGGGGGTTCCAAGAGACCCAGTACTTC.

This chain connects TRBV20-1 to TRBJ2-7; tentatively, D is TRBD1 or TRBD2 (6 bases each). Trimming removed 6 bases from V and 3 bases from J, with 15 bases in between. The germline V gene has CDR1 DFQATT and CDR2 SNEGSKA (reference sequence). The CDR3 is 13 residues long. The DNA for the CDR3 is TGCAGTGCCTTTTACGGGGGCAGCTACGAGCAGTACTTC. This encodes CSAFYGGSYEQYF.

This clonotype turned up a few times. The gene calls are TRBV6-5 and TRBJ2-1, with D tentatively TRBD2 (7 bases). V was clipped by 6 bases and J by 13 bases, with 19 bases between them. CDR3 size: 13 residues. Germline values: CDR1 MNHEY, CDR2 SVGAGI. The CDR3, as DNA: TGTGCCAGCAGGACCGGGCGGGGGCCCCTCCAGTTCTTC. Encoded protein: CASRTGRGPLQFF.

This clonotype was counted ten times or more. This rearrangement joins TRBV29-1 to TRBJ1-1, with 12 bases identical to TRBD1. Germline V gene sequence: CDR1 SQVTM, CDR2 ANQGSEA. V lost 4 bases and J lost 11; bases outside the gene matches: 14. The CDR3 runs to 15 residues. The CDR3 bases are TGCAGCGTTGTAGAGACTCCGGGACAGGGGGCCGGGGCTTTCTTT. It translates to CSVVETPGQGAGAFF.

V usage is TRBV20-1 and J usage is TRBJ2-1; TRBD2 aligns across 9 bases. The V gene's germline CDR1 is DFQATT and CDR2 SNEGSKA (reference sequence). CDR3 length: 15 residues. J was trimmed by 8 bases and V by 0 bases; bases with no gene match: 8. The CDR3 sequence is CSAREPSGVSYEQFF. For the CDR3, the DNA is TGCAGTGCTAGAGAGCCTAGCGGGGTTTCCTATGAGCAGTTCTTC.

This clonotype was recorded a few times. V is TRBV7-2 and J is TRBJ1-1; D remains ambiguous. The CDR3 contains 13 residues. Looked up from germline, CDR1 is SGHTA and CDR2 is FQGNSA. The V end lost 1 base, the J end lost 7 bases, and 10 bases lay between the germline ends. The CDR3, as DNA: TGTGCCAGCAGCTTAGTCGAACAGTATGAAGCTTTCTTT. Amino acids: CASSLVEQYEAFF.

The chain couples TRBV27 to TRBJ1-6, with D maybe TRBD1 (6 bases). The CDR3 length is 15 residues. Germline-derived CDR1 and CDR2 are MNHEY and SMNVEV (reference sequence). The ends were cut back, 6 bases at V and 3 bases at J, with 12 bases in the middle. The CDR3 loop is CASRLEQGYNSPLHF. The CDR3, as DNA: TGTGCCAGCAGACTTGAACAGGGCTATAATTCACCCCTCCACTTT.

This clonotype was recorded a few times. The chain carries TRBV5-1 and TRBJ2-5; the match to TRBD2 covers 7 bases. This CDR3 spans 16 amino acids. CDR1 SGHRS and CDR2 YFSETQ come from the germline V gene. V lost 0 bases, J lost 4 bases, and 9 bases stayed unmatched. This chain's CDR3 is CASSLDPGGPTETQYF. The CDR3 DNA reads TGCGCCAGCAGCTTGGATCCGGGAGGACCCACAGAGACCCAGTACTTC.

The chain carries TRBV7-9 and TRBJ2-7; D remains ambiguous. Germline CDR1 SEHNR, CDR2 FQNEAQ (reference sequence). With 5 bases removed from V and 2 bases from J, the gap between germline ends came to 16 bases. The CDR3 contains 15 residues. The CDR3 loop reads CASSPGPTKTYEQYF. The DNA of the CDR3 is TGTGCCAGCAGCCCGGGCCCTACTAAAACCTACGAGCAGTACTTC.

This clonotype was seen only a few times. V and J are TRBV29-1 and TRBJ1-2; tentatively, D is TRBD1 (6 bases). V was cut by 3 bases and J by 8 bases, with 10 bases left in between. Germline CDR1 is SQVTM and CDR2 is ANQGSEA. CDR3 length equals 11 residues. In DNA form, the CDR3 reads TGCAGCGTTGAGAGGGGGGAAGGCTACACCTTC. Translated, it gives CSVERGEGYTF. Combining the CDR3 with reference TRBV29-1 and TRBJ1-2 gives the whole variable domain SAVISQKPSRDICQRGTSLTIQCQVDSQVTMMFWYRQQPGQSLTLIATANQGSEATYESGFVIDKFPISRPNLTFSTLTVSNMSPEDSSIYLCSVERGEGYTFGSGTRLTVV.

The J gene is TRBJ2-7, the V gene TRBV20-1; TRBD1 matches 7 bases. CDR3 length equals 15 residues. Germline-derived CDR1 and CDR2 are DFQATT and SNEGSKA (reference sequence). V lost 0 bases, J lost 3 bases, and 8 bases stayed unmatched. The CDR3 region has the DNA TGCAGTGCTAGAGACCGCCGGGACAGTAACTACGAGCAGTACTTC. It specifies CSARDRRDSNYEQYF.

This clonotype was picked up a small number of times. V usage is TRBV3-1 and J usage is TRBJ1-4; D gene unclear. Germline V gene data show CDR1 as LGHDT and CDR2 as YNNKEL (reference sequence). V dropped 0 bases and J dropped 0 bases, with 8 bases sitting between them. The CDR3 runs to 16 residues. CDR3 sequence reads: CASSQDTWATNEKLFF. DNA for the CDR3: TGTGCCAGCAGCCAAGATACGTGGGCAACTAATGAAAAACTGTTTTTT. Combining the CDR3 with reference TRBV3-1 and TRBJ1-4 gives the whole variable domain DTAVSQTPKYLVTQMGNDKSIKCEQNLGHDTMYWYKQDSKKFLKIMFSYNNKELIINETVPNRFSPKSPDKAHLNLHINSLELGDSAVYFCASSQDTWATNEKLFFGSGTQLSVL.

This chain uses TRBV5-1 with TRBJ2-7; unclear D gene. V lost 4 bases to trimming and J lost 3 bases, with 17 bases between them. This CDR3 region has 15 residues. Per germline, CDR1 SGHRS and CDR2 YFSETQ. CDR3 amino acids: CASSATSDGYYEQYF. CDR3 bases: TGCGCCAGCAGCGCGACGAGTGACGGCTACTACGAGCAGTACTTC.

This clonotype has only one observation. This sequence joins TRBV12-3 or TRBV12-4 and TRBJ2-1; D is perhaps TRBD2 (5 bases). V gave up 1 base and J gave up 1 base, with 11 bases separating them. This CDR3 spans 16 amino acids. For the CDR3, the DNA is TGTGCCAGCAGTTTAGGTCAGCGGAGGTCCTACAATGAGCAGTTCTTC. It encodes CASSLGQRRSYNEQFF.

This sequence joins TRBV4-1 and TRBJ2-3; D might be TRBD2 (6 bases). The CDR3 covers 11 residues. The germline V gene encodes CDR1 MGHRA and CDR2 YSYEKL. Trimming pared 6 bases from V and 5 bases from J, leaving 6 bases between. The CDR3 is CASRGGDTQYF. The DNA of the CDR3 is TGCGCCAGCAGGGGAGGAGATACGCAGTATTTT.

The DNA of the CDR3 is TGCGCCAGCAGTGAGGTTGGACTAGCTATACATGAGCAGTTCTTC. Translated, it gives CASSEVGLAIHEQFF. The J gene is TRBJ2-1, the V gene TRBV10-2; TRBD2 aligns across 8 bases. CDR1 and CDR2 from the germline V gene are WSHSY and SAAADI. With V trimmed by 2 bases and J by 8 bases, 8 bases remained unmatched. There are 15 residues in the CDR3.

This clonotype turned up a few times. The chain combines TRBV6-5 with TRBJ1-1, with 8 positions matching TRBD1. V shed 6 bases and J 0 bases; nucleotides not matched to a gene: 9. This CDR3 spans 16 amino acids. The germline V gene has CDR1 MNHEY and CDR2 SVGAGI. The CDR3 coding sequence is TGTGCCAGCAGCCGAATGGGGACAGGTATGAACACTGAAGCTTTCTTT. This sequence encodes CASSRMGTGMNTEAFF.

The chain combines TRBV3-1 with TRBJ2-7; 9 positions agree with TRBD2. The V gene's germline CDR1 is LGHDT and CDR2 YNNKEL (reference sequence). The CDR3 is 17 residues long. Losses at the gene ends were 0 bases for V and 5 bases for J; bases not matched to a gene: 11. The CDR3 sequence: CASSQDRVAGVIDEQYF. The DNA of the CDR3 is TGTGCCAGCAGCCAAGATCGGGTAGCGGGAGTTATCGACGAGCAGTACTTC.

The chain combines TRBV5-1 with TRBJ2-7; 7 nucleotides line up with TRBD2. The V gene end was trimmed by 2 bases and the J gene end by 6 bases; junction bases not matched to a gene: 5. This CDR3 spans 13 amino acids. Germline V lookup: CDR1 SGHRS, CDR2 YFSETQ. For the CDR3, the DNA is TGCGCCAGCAGCTTCGGGGGGTCCCGCGAGCAGTACTTC. Translated, it gives CASSFGGSREQYF.

This clonotype was observed a handful of times. The chain combines TRBV27 with TRBJ1-1; possible D gene TRBD1, 5 bases. Trimming stripped 4 bases from V and 3 bases from J, with 15 bases between. Per germline, CDR1 MNHEY and CDR2 SMNVEV (reference sequence). The CDR3 runs to 15 residues. The DNA of the CDR3 is TGTGCCAGCAGTTCACCCCATCAGGGTTACACTGAAGCTTTCTTT. Encoded protein: CASSSPHQGYTEAFF.

The genes are TRBV5-5 and TRBJ1-1; no reliable D call. There are 16 residues in the CDR3. The ends were cut back, 2 bases at V and 0 bases at J, with 14 bases in the middle. Germline-derived CDR1 and CDR2 are SGHKS and YYEKEE (reference sequence). Here the CDR3 DNA reads TGTGCCAGCAGCTTCCGGGCGGCGGGCATGAACACTGAAGCTTTCTTT. Translated, it gives CASSFRAAGMNTEAFF.

The V and J genes are TRBV7-9 and TRBJ2-1, with 8 bases aligning to TRBD1. The CDR3 totals 13 residues. V was clipped by 8 bases and J by 3 bases; unmatched bases: 3. Germline CDR1 SEHNR, CDR2 FQNEAQ (reference sequence). The chain's CDR3 is CASRQGNYNEQFF. DNA of the CDR3: TGTGCCAGCCGACAGGGGAACTACAATGAGCAGTTCTTC.

This clonotype has only a few counts. The chain joins TRBV29-1 to TRBJ2-7; the D gene could be TRBD1 or TRBD2 (6 bases each). Germline V CDR1 and CDR2: SQVTM, ANQGSEA. There are 14 residues in the CDR3. V was cut by 3 bases and J by 6 bases, with 18 bases left in between. The CDR3 is CSVDYGGAVPEQYF. For the CDR3, the DNA is TGCAGCGTTGATTACGGGGGCGCAGTACCCGAGCAGTACTTC.

This clonotype was detected ten times or more. This chain uses TRBV3-1 with TRBJ2-7, with no clear D. This CDR3 contains 11 residues. The V gene's germline CDR1 is LGHDT and CDR2 YNNKEL (reference sequence). V was trimmed by 2 bases and J by 1 base, leaving 0 bases between them. CDR3 amino acids: CASSQSYEQYF. Written as DNA, the CDR3 is TGTGCCAGCAGCCAATCCTACGAGCAGTACTTC.

J is TRBJ1-1 and V is TRBV25-1; TRBD1 matches 9 bases. The germline V gene has CDR1 MGHDK and CDR2 SYGVNS. The V and J ends lost 5 bases and 3 bases, in that order; junction bases with no gene match: 7. The CDR3 consists of 15 residues. The CDR3 nucleotides are TGTGCCAGCAGTATCGGACAGGGGAGGCACACTGAAGCTTTCTTT. Its translation is CASSIGQGRHTEAFF.